This TCR beta chain was profiled in a study of OX40 agonist ivuxolimab in advanced cancers. In the study overall: Patients were treated with ivuxolimab, an agonistic anti-OX40 (CD134) antibody. Of mixed ages from about 23 to 85 and averaging 60 years, the group was about 80% male.

The ends lost 4 bases at V and 12 bases at J; junction bases unmatched: 12. Germline CDR1 SGHKS, CDR2 YYEKEE (reference sequence). There are 13 residues in the CDR3. The assay was immunoSEQ multiplex PCR, and TCRdb's table has in-frame clones only and misses some. This sample has 60,000 to 65,000 clones, with under 95% found just once. The TCR was taken from an adult with an advanced solid tumor such as melanoma, head and neck, liver or kidney cancer. The rearrangement joins TRBV5-5 to TRBJ1-2; 7 positions agree with TRBD1. Here the sequenced sample was CD4+ or CD8+ T cells sorted from blood, taken in a trial of the OX40 agonist ivuxolimab. This CDR3 is CASSRTGVLSDTF. In DNA, the CDR3 is TGTGCCAGCAGCCGAACAGGGGTACTCTCGGACACCTTC.